Listed here are 4 T cell receptor beta chains from one sample, sequenced in a study of blood T cells in healthy people across ages. Sample-barcoded 5' priming and a J-beta primer mix drove a second PCR of roughly 6 to 12 cycles. TCRdb called the 5' RACE reads again in MiXCR, with one record for every CDR3 protein. Of 700,000 to 900,000 distinct CDR3 sequences listed, about 48% are singletons. The sample taken for sequencing was blood. The receptors were sampled from an elderly man in good health.

This clonotype has only a few counts. The chain employs TRBV18 and TRBJ1-1, with TRBD1 as a possible D gene (5 bases). The V end lost 5 bases, the J end lost 1 base, and 11 bases lay between the germline ends. CDR1 is KGHSH and CDR2 is LQKENI in the germline V gene. The CDR3 covers 14 residues. CDR3 region: CASSAGPPNTEAFF. The CDR3 DNA reads as TGTGCCAGCTCAGCGGGACCCCCGAACACTGAAGCTTTCTTT.

The table lists this clonotype with a few counts. The chain links TRBV27 to TRBJ2-7, with D tentatively TRBD1 (5 bases). With 5 bases removed from V and 7 bases from J, the gap between germline ends came to 15 bases. The CDR3 spans 13 residues. Per the germline V gene, CDR1 is MNHEY and CDR2 is SMNVEV (reference sequence). This chain's CDR3 is CASSTHRSNEQYF. The CDR3 DNA follows: TGTGCCAGCAGTACACACAGGAGCAATGAGCAGTACTTC.

This chain links TRBV29-1 with TRBJ2-1; 8 nucleotides line up with TRBD1. The J call may be faulty, since TRBJ2-7 better matches the DNA end. Germline V gene lookup returns CDR1 SQVTM and CDR2 ANQGSEA. This CDR3 contains 14 residues. CDR3 region: CSVPGQGPHNEQYF. CDR3 DNA sequence: TGCAGCGTCCCCGGACAGGGACCACACAATGAGCAGTACTTC.

The chain carries TRBV5-1 and TRBJ1-1; D uncertain. The CDR3 has 14 residues. Germline V lookup: CDR1 SGHRS, CDR2 YFSETQ. V was clipped by 4 bases and J by 6 bases, with 16 bases between them. The CDR3 coding sequence is TGCGCCAGCAGCGTCCGGGCCCCGTCTCCTGAAGCTTTCTTT. It specifies CASSVRAPSPEAFF. The full variable domain, with the rest looked up from reference TRBV5-1 and TRBJ1-1, is KAGVTQTPRYLIKTRGQQVTLSCSPISGHRSVSWYQQTPGQGLQFLFEYFSETQRNKGNFPGRFSGRQFSNSRSEMNVSTLELGDSALYLCASSVRAPSPEAFFGQGTRLTVV.